This TCR beta chain was found in a study of T cells after yellow fever vaccination (dated by TCRdb to between 2018 and 2020). About the full investigation: The SMART-Seq v4 Ultra Low Input RNA kit was used to prepare libraries from fractions with low cell numbers. To track T-cell clones before and after primary and booster YFV17D yellow fever vaccination, bulk TCR alpha and beta repertoires were sequenced longitudinally. Two healthy male donors, one aged 18 to 30 and one aged 30 to 40 years, made up the cohort. Bulk PBMC replicates and cell subsets were isolated from blood drawn at multiple timepoints before and after both primary and secondary immunization.

For sequencing, an Illumina NovaSeq 6000 was employed. Synthesis of TCR cDNA relied on 5'RACE template switching, a step that introduced a universal primer site along with unique molecular identifiers. Priming for cDNA synthesis came from both the TCR alpha and TCR beta constant segments. Library amplification involved two PCR steps, and the second step added sample barcodes and sequencing adapters. Sequencing of libraries was done on Illumina HiSeq 2500 (2x100 bp) or NovaSeq (2x150 bp). Processing in the source paper ran as follows. Reads were demultiplexed and collapsed into UMI consensus sequences with MIGEC, and V(D)J alignment was performed with MiXCR. Clonotypes responding to the vaccine were identified with edgeR on replicate PBMC samples, with the criteria of FDR below 0.01 and a log2 fold change above 5 up to day 15. Each bulk clonotype was labeled CD4 or CD8 based on which sequenced repertoire, CD4 or CD8, contained the clonotype at higher abundance. TCRdb reprocessing: public reads trimmed at Q25 with fastp, clones called with MiXCR, in-frame beta chains kept. Each record represents a unique CDR3 protein, reported with the most common genes and DNA among its rows. The V and J calls shown here were made by TCRdb, not taken from the authors' results. The sample data list about 99,000 distinct CDR3 sequences, and roughly 6% of these were observed just once. In total, the top ten clones hold 35% to 50% of the sample.

The treatment or condition tag for this specimen amounts to: live attenuated yellow fever vaccine strain. A standard Ficoll-Paque protocol was used to isolate PBMCs from peripheral blood. CD4 and CD8 T-cell fractions were isolated with Dynabeads CD4 and CD8 positive selection kits. RNA was extracted with TriZol from bulk PBMCs, CD4 and CD8 fractions, and dextramer-positive and dextramer-negative fractions. General findings and caveats noted by the study authors: Because only a couple of donors were included in the study, the extent to which the findings can be generalized is limited. A small share of clonotypes was detected in both CD4 and CD8 compartments, with the overlap likely arising from convergent recombination. Computational filtering was needed because FACS-sorted repertoires could contain abundant contaminating clonotypes from the bulk population. The secondary T-cell response was weaker than the primary response but faster, peaking on day 5 instead of day 15. After the booster, most clones that had expanded after primary vaccination were detected again (nearly 98% of CD4 and around nine tenths of CD8), suggesting broad maintenance of memory.

V sheds 4 bases and J sheds 4 bases, leaving 19 bases between their ends. The CDR3 holds 16 amino acids from the cysteine to the phenylalanine. Of all the DNA, just the CDR3 is kept, 48 bases in frame from base 1. CDR1 MGHRA and CDR2 YSYEKL are derived from the germline V gene. This clonotype has more than one count but fewer than ten. It lacks a known antigen. Qualities for individual bases were not recorded, and no much larger clone is one base off. Sequencing was performed on CD8+ T cells sorted from PBMCs, taken 10 days after the yellow fever booster vaccination. The chain uses TRBV4-1 and TRBJ2-5; the D gene remains uncertain. The receptor comes from a man aged 18 to 29 who received the YFV17D yellow fever vaccine. The CDR3 sequence is CASSLPRSYTPETQYF. The sequenced DNA is TGCGCCAGCAGCCTTCCGCGCTCCTATACCCCAGAGACCCAGTACTTC.